Presented here are 9 T cell receptor beta chains from one specimen sequenced in a study of T cell changes during pregnancy in multiple sclerosis. Repertoires were generated with immunoSEQ multiplex PCR, while TCRdb's copy carries only in-frame clones and drops some. The sample holds roughly 29,000 clones, more than 85% seen once. This specimen was CD4+ T cells from peripheral blood mononuclear cells, taken after pregnancy. The receptors come from a female donor with multiple sclerosis, enrolled in a pregnancy study.

This chain connects TRBV2 to TRBJ1-1; D perhaps matches TRBD1 (5 bases). Per the germline V gene, CDR1 is SNHLY and CDR2 is FYNNEI. The V end was cut by 5 bases, the J end by 1 base, with 11 bases between. This CDR3 is 14 amino acids long. The CDR3 spells CASSFLTENTEAFF. The CDR3 DNA sequence: TGTGCCAGCAGTTTCTTGACAGAGAACACTGAAGCTTTCTTT.

This chain connects TRBV11-1 to TRBJ1-2; D perhaps matches TRBD1 (6 bases). Trimming stripped 5 bases from V and 8 bases from J, with 18 bases between. Germline V gene data show CDR1 as SGHAT and CDR2 as FQDESV (reference sequence). This CDR3 is 14 amino acids long. CDR3 sequence (DNA): TGTGCCAGCAGCCCAGGGACATTAGGAACGGGCTACACCTTC. Its translation is CASSPGTLGTGYTF.

The chain joins TRBV7-9 to TRBJ2-1; 15 nucleotides match TRBD2. The CDR3 is 16 residues long. The trim removed 1 base at V and 6 bases at J, leaving 1 base unmatched. From germline, CDR1 is SEHNR and CDR2 FQNEAQ (reference sequence). This chain's CDR3 is CASSLGGLAGGNEQFF. DNA for the CDR3: TGTGCCAGCAGCTTAGGGGGACTAGCGGGGGGCAATGAGCAGTTCTTC.

The chain carries TRBV14 and TRBJ1-6, with D possibly being TRBD1 (6 bases). Germline V CDR1 and CDR2: SGHDN, FVKESK. V lost 6 bases and J lost 8, with 14 bases in between. The CDR3 is 14 amino acids. The CDR3 DNA follows: TGTGCCAGCAGTCCGGGACAATGGGATTCACCCCTCCACTTT. Its protein product is CASSPGQWDSPLHF.

This chain joins TRBV6-5 and TRBJ2-1, with 9 nucleotides matching TRBD1. V was clipped by 5 bases and J by 14 bases; unmatched bases: 4. Germline V gene lookup returns CDR1 MNHEY and CDR2 SVGAGI. There are 11 residues in the CDR3. CDR3 region: CASSRGQGEFF. The CDR3 bases are TGTGCCAGCAGTCGGGGACAGGGAGAGTTCTTC.

The chain uses TRBV30 and TRBJ2-3; D is ambiguous. Deletions cut 5 bases from V and 0 bases from J, with 9 bases between. Germline V gene lookup returns CDR1 GTSNPN and CDR2 SVGIG (reference sequence). The CDR3 sequence is 13 residues long. This CDR3 reads CAWVGRSTDTQYF. CDR3 DNA: TGTGCCTGGGTTGGCCGTAGCACAGATACGCAGTATTTT.

This rearrangement joins TRBV5-4 to TRBJ1-3; D is perhaps TRBD1 (6 bases). This CDR3 region has 17 residues. Germline CDR1 and CDR2: SGHNT and YYREEE (reference sequence). Between the trimmed V and J ends, which lost 5 bases and 4 bases, there was a span of 22 bases. In nucleotides, the CDR3 is TGTGCCAGCAGTTGGGGTGGCCCACAGGGCGCAGGAAACACCATATATTTT. Residues: CASSWGGPQGAGNTIYF.

The rearrangement links TRBV5-1 to TRBJ1-6, with TRBD1 identical over 7 bases. CDR1 is SGHRS and CDR2 is YFSETQ in the germline V gene. CDR3 length: 15 amino acids. V shed 1 base and J 5 bases; nucleotides not matched to a gene: 3. Written as DNA, the CDR3 is TGCGCCAGCAGCTTGCTTCAGGGGGATAATTCACCCCTCCACTTT. The encoded protein is CASSLLQGDNSPLHF.

As for this clone: This could be a read error, since a much larger clone is one nucleotide away. Other DNA sequences in the same sample also yield this CDR3. The V and J genes are TRBV5-1 and TRBJ1-2, with 9 bases that match TRBD1. Germline CDR1 reads SGHRS; CDR2 reads YFSETQ. The CDR3 sequence is 14 residues long. V gave up 4 bases and J gave up 8 bases; unmatched junction bases: 9. CDR3 DNA sequence: TGCGCCAGCAGCCTCTCGGGACAGGGCTACGGCTACACCTTC. Translation: CASSLSGQGYGYTF.